This entry lists 5 T cell receptor beta chains sequenced from one sample in a study of OX40 agonist ivuxolimab in advanced cancers. Profiling relied on immunoSEQ multiplex PCR, and the TCRdb table lists in-frame clones only, not all of them. Of tens of thousands of clones in the sample, approximately 90% were seen once. Source: CD4+ or CD8+ T cells sorted from blood, taken in a trial of the OX40 agonist ivuxolimab. Every receptor here comes from an adult with an advanced solid tumor such as melanoma, head and neck, liver or kidney cancer.

The gene calls are TRBV4-1 and TRBJ1-5; D ambiguous. The CDR3 is made up of 17 amino acids. V lost 0 bases, J lost 1 base, and 13 bases lay in between. Germline V gene data show CDR1 as MGHRA and CDR2 as YSYEKL. The CDR3 protein is CASSQDDGVLSNQPQHF. The CDR3 DNA reads TGCGCCAGCAGCCAAGATGATGGGGTTCTGAGCAATCAGCCCCAGCATTTT.

The CDR3 protein is CASSLGDRGQNGYTF. The CDR3 DNA follows: TGTGCCAGCAGCTTAGGAGACAGGGGGCAGAATGGCTACACCTTC. The chain recombines TRBV7-8 with TRBJ1-2; TRBD1 matches 10 bases. Germline values: CDR1 SGHVS, CDR2 FQNEAQ. V was pared by 1 base and J by 6 bases, with 5 bases of the junction left unmatched. CDR3 length: 15 amino acids.

The gene calls are TRBV19 and TRBJ2-7; D ambiguous. V lost 2 bases to trimming and J lost 7 bases, with 18 bases between them. Looked up from germline, CDR1 is LNHDA and CDR2 is SQIVND (reference sequence). CDR3 size: 15 residues. The CDR3 reads CASSISQAGMKEQYF. Written as DNA, the CDR3 is TGTGCCAGTAGTATATCTCAGGCTGGGATGAAAGAGCAGTACTTC.

This clone occurred a few times. The chain carries TRBV5-1 and TRBJ1-5; 10 positions agree with TRBD1. Germline loops: CDR1 SGHRS, CDR2 YFSETQ. CDR3 size: 17 residues. J was trimmed by 6 bases and V by 0 bases; bases with no gene match: 9. CDR3 nucleotide sequence: TGCGCCAGCAGCTTGGGACTATGGACAGGGGGTATTCAGCCCCAGCATTTT. Translated, it gives CASSLGLWTGGIQPQHF.

The chain couples TRBV19 to TRBJ1-2; D unclear. Trimming stripped 3 bases from V and 2 bases from J, with 13 bases between. From germline, CDR1 is LNHDA and CDR2 SQIVND (reference sequence). The CDR3 is 15 residues long. The CDR3 protein is CASSMGFRENYGYTF. In DNA, the CDR3 is TGTGCCAGTAGTATGGGGTTCCGAGAGAACTATGGCTACACCTTC.